This is a list of T cell receptor beta chains from one sample in a study of siplizumab effects on memory and regulatory T cells. The table came from immunoSEQ multiplex PCR; TCRdb's copy has only in-frame clones and leaves some out. The sample shows 90,000 to 120,000 clones, 75% to 95% of them seen only once. Sequencing input: CD4+ T cells sorted from blood. These receptors all stem from a human donor in good health. Some clones in this sample may be carry-over from other donors' samples. Both conserved end residues are part of each CDR3. A D gene is named only where the DNA matches it firmly. Part of the rows lack a size; the others show once, few, many or a class for expanded clones.

J gene | D gene | clone size | V gene | CDR3 protein | CDR3 DNA
TRBJ1-5 | NA | NA | TRBV7-2 | CASSYNSAWQHF | TGTGCCAGCAGCTACAATTCGGCCTGGCAGCATTTT
TRBJ1-5 | NA | NA | TRBV7-8 | CASSTQGYQPQHF | TGTGCCAGCAGCACCCAGGGGTATCAGCCCCAGCATTTT
TRBJ2-3 | TRBD2 | NA | TRBV7-9 | CASSLELAGVDTQYF | TGTGCCAGCAGCCTTGAACTAGCGGGAGTAGATACGCAGTATTTT
TRBJ1-4 | NA | NA | TRBV27 | CASSLTTYPNEKLFF | TGTGCCAGCAGTTTGACGACGTACCCAAATGAAAAACTGTTTTTT
TRBJ2-3 | NA | NA | TRBV6-6 | CASSKEFRTGTRSYF | TGTGCCAGCAGCAAAGAATTTCGAACCGGGACCCGCTCGTATTTT
TRBJ2-7 | NA | once | TRBV9 | CASSVDSPYEQYF | TGTGCCAGCAGCGTTGACAGTCCCTACGAGCAGTACTTC
TRBJ2-3 | TRBD2 | NA | TRBV19 | CASSIGEGQGTQYF | TGTGCCAGTAGTATTGGGGAGGGCCAGGGTACGCAGTATTTT
TRBJ2-1 | NA | NA | TRBV6-5 | CASSSIGGYNEQFF | TGTGCCAGCAGCTCTATAGGGGGTTACAATGAGCAGTTCTTC
TRBJ1-2 | TRBD1 | once | TRBV6-5 | CASSSKQGEDYGYTF | TGTGCCAGCAGTTCGAAACAGGGGGAGGACTATGGCTACACCTTC
TRBJ1-1 | NA | few | TRBV10-3 | CAISEWTARNTEAFF | TGTGCCATCAGTGAATGGACAGCCAGGAACACTGAAGCTTTCTTT
TRBJ2-3 | TRBD2 | NA | TRBV7-3 | CASSTGLAGGPGTDTQYF | TGTGCCAGCAGCACCGGACTAGCGGGAGGGCCCGGCACAGATACGCAGTATTTT
TRBJ1-2 | TRBD1 | NA | TRBV5-1 | CASQIDRGFYGYTF | TGCGCCAGCCAAATCGACAGGGGATTCTATGGCTACACCTTC
TRBJ2-7 | NA | NA | TRBV4-1 | CASSQGSGSYEQYF | TGCGCCAGCAGCCAAGGGTCGGGTTCCTACGAGCAGTACTTC
TRBJ2-2 | NA | NA | TRBV9 | CASSPRGDRTNTGELFF | TGTGCCAGCAGCCCCCGGGGGGACAGGACCAACACCGGGGAGCTGTTTTTT
TRBJ2-6 | NA | NA | TRBV7-3 | CASSMVGTGVLWGANVLTF | TGTGCCAGCAGCATGGTGGGAACGGGAGTTTTATGGGGGGCCAACGTCCTGACTTTC
TRBJ1-3 | NA | NA | TRBV29-1 | CSVRAGNTIYF | TGCAGCGTTCGGGCTGGAAACACCATATATTTT
TRBJ2-5 | NA | NA | TRBV6-1 | CASSEEEVRETQYF | TGTGCCAGCAGTGAAGAGGAGGTCCGAGAGACCCAGTACTTC
TRBJ2-2 | NA | once | TRBV7-2 | CASSLVGPRNTGELFF | TGTGCCAGCAGCTTAGTGGGACCCAGGAACACCGGGGAGCTGTTTTTT
TRBJ1-4 | NA | NA | TRBV4-1 | CASSPRGLDDEKLFF | TGCGCCAGCAGCCCCCGAGGGCTCGATGATGAAAAACTGTTTTTT
TRBJ1-3 | TRBD1 | NA | TRBV7-9 | CASSFGTGTPSGNTIYF | TGTGCCAGCAGCTTTGGGACAGGGACCCCCTCTGGAAACACCATATATTTT
TRBJ2-4 | TRBD2 | NA | TRBV18 | CASSPGGGRRPIDIQYF | TGTGCCAGCTCACCAGGGGGCGGGAGGCGGCCCATAGACATTCAGTACTTC
TRBJ1-5 | NA | NA | TRBV4-2 | CASSPEGQNQPQHF | TGTGCCAGCAGCCCGGAGGGACAAAATCAGCCCCAGCATTTT
TRBJ2-7 | TRBD1 | NA | TRBV30 | CAWSVRRQGAHEQYF | TGTGCCTGGAGTGTCCGCAGACAGGGGGCCCACGAGCAGTACTTC
TRBJ1-2 | TRBD1 | NA | TRBV29-1 | CSDGQGNRGYTF | TGCAGCGACGGACAGGGGAATCGGGGCTACACCTTC
TRBJ2-7 | NA | NA | TRBV20-1 | CSATGRYEQYF | TGCAGTGCCACGGGCCGCTACGAGCAGTACTTC
TRBJ2-5 | NA | NA | TRBV28 | CASSLGREETQYF | TGTGCCAGCAGTTTAGGCAGGGAAGAGACCCAGTACTTC
TRBJ2-6 | NA | NA | TRBV5-1 | CASSVQGSGANVLTF | TGCGCCAGCAGCGTACAGGGCTCTGGGGCCAACGTCCTGACTTTC
TRBJ2-7 | NA | NA | TRBV7-2 | CASSFEDILEQYF | TGTGCCAGCAGCTTTGAGGACATCTTGGAGCAGTACTTC
TRBJ2-6 | NA | NA | TRBV27 | CASSSTQGSGANVLTF | TGTGCCAGCAGTTCTACACAGGGTTCTGGGGCCAACGTCCTGACTTTC
TRBJ1-1 | NA | NA | TRBV29-1 | CSVAYTEAFF | TGCAGCGTTGCGTATACTGAAGCTTTCTTT
TRBJ2-7 | NA | NA | TRBV11-3 | CASNPQPEGIKQYF | TGTGCCAGCAACCCACAGCCAGAGGGGATCAAGCAGTACTTC
TRBJ2-5 | NA | NA | TRBV5-8 | CASSLGSRGNGETQYF | TGTGCCAGCAGCTTGGGGTCGAGAGGAAATGGTGAGACCCAGTACTTC
TRBJ1-1 | TRBD1 | NA | TRBV5-1 | CASSATQGAATEAFF | TGCGCCAGCAGCGCCACACAGGGGGCAGCGACTGAAGCTTTCTTT
TRBJ1-5 | TRBD1 | NA | TRBV7-9 | CASDRGDQPQHF | TGTGCCAGCGACAGGGGCGATCAGCCCCAGCATTTT
TRBJ2-7 | NA | NA | TRBV5-1 | CASSLGAEFYEQYF | TGCGCCAGCAGCTTGGGGGCTGAATTCTACGAGCAGTACTTC
TRBJ1-2 | NA | once | TRBV19 | CASSQDRTLWGYTF | TGTGCCAGTAGTCAAGACAGGACTTTATGGGGCTACACCTTC
TRBJ2-2 | TRBD1 | NA | TRBV18 | CASSPKTRTGANTGELFF | TGTGCCAGCTCGCCAAAAACGCGAACAGGGGCGAACACCGGGGAGCTGTTTTTT
TRBJ2-7 | NA | NA | TRBV7-3 | CASSPGRFYEQYF | TGTGCCAGCAGCCCGGGCAGGTTCTACGAGCAGTACTTC
TRBJ1-1 | NA | NA | TRBV4-1 | CASSQARQVGTRNTEAFF | TGCGCCAGCAGCCAAGCTCGGCAAGTTGGAACAAGGAACACTGAAGCTTTCTTT
TRBJ2-2 | TRBD1 | NA | TRBV12-5 | CASGLRQGGTGELFF | TGTGCTAGTGGTCTCCGACAGGGCGGCACCGGGGAGCTGTTTTTT
TRBJ2-1 | TRBD2 | NA | TRBV7-2 | CASSLQAGGLWDEQFF | TGTGCCAGCAGCTTACAAGCGGGAGGGCTGTGGGATGAGCAGTTCTTC
TRBJ2-7 | TRBD2 | few | TRBV7-9 | CASSVTSGSFNEQYF | TGTGCCAGCAGCGTGACTAGCGGGAGTTTCAACGAGCAGTACTTC
TRBJ2-7 | TRBD1 | NA | TRBV11-3 | CASSFTGGEQYF | TGTGCCAGCAGTTTTACAGGGGGAGAGCAGTACTTC
TRBJ2-1 | NA | NA | TRBV18 | CASPSVEGGNNEQFF | TGTGCCAGCCCCTCAGTCGAGGGTGGGAACAATGAGCAGTTCTTC
TRBJ2-2 | NA | NA | TRBV28 | CASSLGWRKLSTGELFF | TGTGCCAGCAGTTTAGGCTGGAGAAAGCTGTCCACCGGGGAGCTGTTTTTT